This T cell receptor beta chain came from a study of cytomegalovirus exposure and HLA in healthy donors (dated by TCRdb to about 2017). About the investigation overall: According to an earlier analysis of around 600 of the donors, about 179 million T cells yielded some 120 million unique TCR beta sequences and about 300 Gb of sequence data. To study patterns of TCR occurrence, a later analysis re-analyzed previously published TCR beta repertoires from 500 to 850 donors and added high-resolution HLA genotyping. To decide whether each TCR beta V gene segment behaved as functional or pseudogenic, an earlier analysis of 587 of the donors relied on high-throughput TCR beta sequencing. The study combined high-throughput TCR immunosequencing, statistical association of individual TCRs with disease status, and machine learning to predict cytomegalovirus infection status. Rather than using new phenotypic data, the later analysis identified candidate immune exposures from TCR beta sequences and from how often those sequences occurred across donors. Of the 300 to 450 genotyped donors, over 65% fell in the genetic ancestry cluster associated with self-reported Caucasian donors. Several DR-DQ haplotypes were treated as single units for association and clustering because of strong linkage in the cohort. Typing coverage varied by locus: about 620-630 donors for A, B, C, DRB1 and DQB1; approximately 560 for DQA1; 606 for DPA1; 450 to 480 for DPB1. Among several hundred genotyped donors of the cohort, an average of around 220,000 unique TCR beta nucleotide sequences was sequenced per donor, of which 15% to 20% were non-productive. The aim of the study was to test whether cataloging public T cell receptors could identify signatures of past pathogen exposure. Every discovery cohort repertoire had been produced on one sequencing platform. Class I and class II HLA loci were covered by the typing at four-digit resolution. In addition to the first cohort of 666 subjects, a separate validation cohort of 130 or so different subjects was used. A later genetic analysis took genome-wide SNP genotypes for about three fifths of the 666 donors and used that subset as a discovery cohort. An early release covering roughly 580 HLA-typed donors comprised about 300 gigabases of sequencing data and roughly 85 million unique TCR sequences. Donor age, sex, ethnicity and CMV serostatus were compiled alongside the repertoire data. The study profiled the T cell repertoires of hundreds of subjects by immunosequencing and related them to cytomegalovirus serostatus.

As to this clone: The antigen it binds to is not known. Base quality data are lacking; no much larger clone is found one base away.

The cohort comprised 550 to 700 healthy bone marrow donors. At the time of sampling, every cohort member was nominally healthy, though immune exposures that went unrecorded were likely present. The donor was CMV seronegative and was included in the group of around 320 seronegative cohort members. Each donor provided a peripheral blood sample, and peripheral blood mononuclear cells were used for TCR beta sequencing. The Qiagen DNeasy Blood Extraction Kit was used to extract genomic DNA from the blood cell samples. Trimming takes 6 bases from V and 6 bases from J, and the germline ends sit 11 bases apart. The CDR3 spans 13 residues, from the cysteine through the phenylalanine. Just the 39-base CDR3 DNA is kept, in frame starting at base 1. Sequences LNHDA (CDR1) and SQIVND (CDR2) are obtained from the germline V gene (reference sequence). Library creation used the immunoSEQ multiplex PCR assay. A mixture of 60 forward primers for TCR Vbeta segments and 13 reverse primers for TCR Jbeta segments was used in the multiplex PCR. The CDR3 region of rearranged TCR beta genes was amplified from genomic DNA with a multiplex PCR assay. On the Illumina HiSeq System, the amplified TCR beta libraries were sequenced as 87-base-pair reads. The authors' analysis ran thus. Across the 700 or so repertoires, a later analysis counted tens of millions of unique TCR beta chains, roughly 11 million of which were shared by at least two donors. A nearest-neighbor algorithm error-corrected the raw reads and collapsed the reads into unique sequences, merging closely related sequences to remove PCR and sequencing errors. Alignment of CDR3 sequences to IMGT reference sequences was used to assign V, D and J gene segments. For a sequence to be retained, a match of at least six nucleotides to both a V gene segment and a J gene segment was required. A rearrangement counted as productive if the CDR3 had no stop codons and remained in frame with V and J, and every other rearrangement counted as non-productive. CDR3 was defined by IMGT convention, running from the second conserved V-encoded cysteine to the conserved J-encoded phenylalanine. The earlier analysis of about 500 of the donors excluded sequences that lacked an unambiguous match to a single V gene segment. An earlier analysis of almost 600 of the donors classified V segments as functional when productive rearrangements were above 56.7% and as segregating when the standard deviation between donors was above 5%. A statistical classification framework was developed to diagnose cytomegalovirus status using the catalog of TCR beta chain sequences. In a later analysis, TCR nucleotide sequences were compared against IMGT/GENE-DB human TR gene sequences so that V and J genes could be assigned. In a later analysis, CDR3 sequences and most-parsimonious VDJ recombination scenarios were assigned using the TCRdist pipeline. A later analysis defined each TCR beta chain by its CDR3 amino acid sequence plus V-gene family, and excluded reads lacking a unique V-gene family. A later analysis removed 592 highly shared, low-generation-probability nucleotide sequences to deal with suspected cross-contamination and a sequencing artifact. For each public chain, a later analysis derived a clonal expansion index from normalized ranks of inferred template counts within each repertoire. Generation probabilities in a later analysis came from a VDJ recombination model fitted to out-of-frame rearrangements, and those results were checked against IGoR. In a later analysis, TCR-TCR, TCR-HLA and TCR-CMV co-occurrence was scored with hypergeometric tests, and a repertoire-size bias correction was applied to TCR pairs. To estimate false discovery rates, a later analysis permuted the HLA or CMV assignments 20 times. In a later analysis, co-occurring TCRs were grouped using DBSCAN, and TCRdist sequence similarity was added for clustering within HLA-allele-positive subsets. For co-occurrence clustering, repertoires with fewer than 30,000 or more than 120,000 public chains were excluded, along with roughly five repertoires with anomalous nucleotide sharing. The immuneACCESS repertoire file appears here via TCRdb, limited to in-frame rearrangements. These files lack a portion of the clones; in checked studies, under half of the deficit traces to unresolved V genes, and the cause of the others is not known. That table furnishes V, J and clone size, whereas the DNA furnished D and trimming. Counted in this sample were about 200,000 clones; over 60% of them appeared once. 1.1% of the sample comes from the top ten.

General conclusions and limits of the study: In the study, around 150 TCR beta chains were listed as associated with cytomegalovirus. A further reported finding was that TCR beta sequences accurately predicted the HLA-A and HLA-B alleles for most subjects in the first cohort. In a later genetic analysis, a missense DCLRE1C variant was associated with V-gene and J-gene trimming of TCR beta chains, and the association was replicated in an independent cohort. Only TCR beta chains were sequenced in this cohort, and the absence of alpha or paired-chain data limited detectable features. A cluster of highly shared sequence variants was judged likely to be a technical artifact of the sequencing pipeline. The authors suggested that the approach could potentially be extended to other disease states and immunological phenotypes. Roughly 15 rarely observed V segments, including chromosome 9 orphons, were excluded from the earlier analysis of some 590 of the donors because counts were too low. Broadly in line with IMGT annotations, most TCR beta V segments showed up in productive rearrangements about 87% or about 30% of the time in an earlier analysis of 587 of the donors. While some public TCRs were present in many individuals, most TCR sequences turned up only very rarely across donors. Several of the top co-occurrence clusters appeared to be linked to parvovirus B19, influenza, CMV and Epstein-Barr virus, according to a later analysis. In a later analysis, the rate of TCR association differed among HLA loci, with DRB1 alleles having the most associated TCRs and HLA-C alleles having the fewest. A few of the identified cytomegalovirus-associated TCR beta chains were confirmed in vitro to be specific for cytomegalovirus antigens. Compared with the approximately 670-donor mean, donors in an Asian-associated ancestry cluster had fewer N-insertions in productive TCRs, according to a later genetic analysis. Compared with equally common non-associated chains, HLA-associated TCR beta chains in a later analysis were more clonally expanded and had lower generation probabilities. According to a later analysis, most CMV-associated TCR beta chains appeared to be HLA-restricted, and the HLA associations seemed to be driven largely by CMV exposure. When HLA alleles, especially DR and DQ, strongly co-occurred, attributing TCR associations to individual alleles was difficult. The 87-base-pair reads could not distinguish some IMGT-functional V segments, including TRBV6-2 and TRBV6-3, so those segments were excluded. Linkage disequilibrium might explain the correlated functional status among segregating V segments, but an unknown experimental factor could not be ruled out. The classifier was reported to diagnose cytomegalovirus status with high specificity and sensitivity in both the original and validation cohorts. A later analysis associated some 17,000 TCR beta sequences with specific HLA alleles at a false discovery rate of 0.05. For the cohort, immune exposure information was limited to CMV serostatus. Roughly uniform sequencing depth across donors was assumed in presence/absence analyses, although this assumption may not hold. Because HLA typing was missing for some donors at each locus, association tests included only the typed subset.

This clonotype originated in a woman in her 40s in good health and CMV-seronegative. Sequenced: PBMCs. The rearranged chain carries TRBV19 and TRBJ1-4, and the D gene may be TRBD1, 5 bases matching. The CDR3 sequence is CASSRQGDEKLFF. The sequenced DNA: TGTGCCAGTAGCAGGCAAGGGGATGAAAAACTGTTTTTT.